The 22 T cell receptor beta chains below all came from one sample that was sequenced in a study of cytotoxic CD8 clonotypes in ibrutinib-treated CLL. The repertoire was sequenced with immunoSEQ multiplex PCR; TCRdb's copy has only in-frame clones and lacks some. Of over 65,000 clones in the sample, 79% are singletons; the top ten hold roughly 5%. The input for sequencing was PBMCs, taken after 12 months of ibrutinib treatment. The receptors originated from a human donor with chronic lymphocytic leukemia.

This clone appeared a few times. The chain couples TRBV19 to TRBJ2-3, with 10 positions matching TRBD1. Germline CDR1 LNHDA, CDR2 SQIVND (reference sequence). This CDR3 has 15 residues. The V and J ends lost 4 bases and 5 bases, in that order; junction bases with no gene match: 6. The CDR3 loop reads CASSTPGQGLDTQYF. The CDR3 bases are TGTGCCAGTAGTACCCCGGGACAGGGGTTAGATACGCAGTATTTT. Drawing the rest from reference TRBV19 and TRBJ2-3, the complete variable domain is DGGITQSPKYLFRKEGQNVTLSCEQNLNHDAMYWYRQDPGQGLRLIYYSQIVNDFQKGDIAEGYSVSREKKESFPLTVTSAQKNPTAFYLCASSTPGQGLDTQYFGPGTRLTVL.

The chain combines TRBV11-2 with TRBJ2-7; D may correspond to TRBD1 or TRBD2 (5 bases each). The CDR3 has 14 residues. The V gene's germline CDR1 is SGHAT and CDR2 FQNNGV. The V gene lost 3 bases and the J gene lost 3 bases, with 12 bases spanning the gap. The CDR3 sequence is CASSFSGRDYEQYF. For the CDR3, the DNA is TGTGCCAGCAGCTTCAGCGGCAGGGACTACGAGCAGTACTTC.

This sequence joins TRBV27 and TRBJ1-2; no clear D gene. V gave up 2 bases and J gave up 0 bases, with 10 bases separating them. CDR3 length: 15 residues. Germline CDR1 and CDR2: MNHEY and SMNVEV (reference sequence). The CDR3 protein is CASSLTWGANYGYTF. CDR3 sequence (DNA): TGTGCCAGCAGTTTAACCTGGGGAGCTAACTATGGCTACACCTTC.

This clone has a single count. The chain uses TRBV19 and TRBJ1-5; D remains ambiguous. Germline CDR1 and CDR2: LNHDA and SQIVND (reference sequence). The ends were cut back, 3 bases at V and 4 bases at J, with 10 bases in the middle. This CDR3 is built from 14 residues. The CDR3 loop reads CASSIPGNNQPQHF. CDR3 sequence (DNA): TGTGCCAGTAGTATTCCCGGGAATAATCAGCCCCAGCATTTT.

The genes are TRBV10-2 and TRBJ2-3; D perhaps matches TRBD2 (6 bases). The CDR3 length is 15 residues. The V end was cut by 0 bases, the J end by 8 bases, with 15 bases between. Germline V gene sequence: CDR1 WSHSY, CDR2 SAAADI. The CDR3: CASSESEGFRGTQYF. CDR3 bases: TGCGCCAGCAGTGAGTCGGAGGGCTTTAGGGGTACGCAGTATTTT.

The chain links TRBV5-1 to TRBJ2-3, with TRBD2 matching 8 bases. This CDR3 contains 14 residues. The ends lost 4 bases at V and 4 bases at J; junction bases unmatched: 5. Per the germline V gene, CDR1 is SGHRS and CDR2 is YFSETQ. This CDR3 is CASSQGTSADTQYF. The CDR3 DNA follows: TGCGCCAGCAGCCAAGGGACTAGTGCAGATACGCAGTATTTT.

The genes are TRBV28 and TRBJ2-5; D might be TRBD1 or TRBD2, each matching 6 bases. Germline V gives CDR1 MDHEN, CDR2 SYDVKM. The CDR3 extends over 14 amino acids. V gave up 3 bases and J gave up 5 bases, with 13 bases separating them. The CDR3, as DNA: TGTGCCAGCAGTTTTGGGGGGCTGGACGAGACCCAGTACTTC. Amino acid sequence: CASSFGGLDETQYF.

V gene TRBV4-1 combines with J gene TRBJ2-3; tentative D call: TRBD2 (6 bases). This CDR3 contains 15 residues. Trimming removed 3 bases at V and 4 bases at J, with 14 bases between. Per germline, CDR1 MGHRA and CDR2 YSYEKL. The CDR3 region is CASSHPGGAADTQYF. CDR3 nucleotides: TGCGCCAGCAGCCACCCTGGCGGGGCTGCAGATACGCAGTATTTT.

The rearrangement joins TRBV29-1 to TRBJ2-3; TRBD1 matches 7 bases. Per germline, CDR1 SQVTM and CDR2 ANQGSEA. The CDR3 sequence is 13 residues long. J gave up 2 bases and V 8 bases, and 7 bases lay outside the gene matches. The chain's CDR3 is CSFGTVLTDTQYF. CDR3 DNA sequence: TGCAGCTTCGGGACAGTCCTCACAGATACGCAGTATTTT.

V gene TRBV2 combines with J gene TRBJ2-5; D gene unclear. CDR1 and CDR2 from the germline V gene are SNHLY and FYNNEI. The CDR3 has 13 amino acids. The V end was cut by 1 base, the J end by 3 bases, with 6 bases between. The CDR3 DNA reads TGTGCCAGCAGTGAAGGTCAGAAAGAGACCCAGTACTTC. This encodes CASSEGQKETQYF.

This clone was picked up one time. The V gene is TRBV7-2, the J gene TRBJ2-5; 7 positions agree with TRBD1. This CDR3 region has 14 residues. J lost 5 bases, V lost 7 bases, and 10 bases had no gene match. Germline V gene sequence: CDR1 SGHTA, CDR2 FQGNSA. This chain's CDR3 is CASTSTGVSETQYF. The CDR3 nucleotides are TGTGCCAGCACTTCAACAGGGGTGTCGGAGACCCAGTACTTC.

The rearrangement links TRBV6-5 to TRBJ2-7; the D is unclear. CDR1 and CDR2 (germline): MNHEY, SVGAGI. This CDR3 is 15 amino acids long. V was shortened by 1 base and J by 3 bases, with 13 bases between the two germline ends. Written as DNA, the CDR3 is TGTGCCAGCAGTTACTTCGGTAGTTCCTACTACGAGCAGTACTTC. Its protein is CASSYFGSSYYEQYF.

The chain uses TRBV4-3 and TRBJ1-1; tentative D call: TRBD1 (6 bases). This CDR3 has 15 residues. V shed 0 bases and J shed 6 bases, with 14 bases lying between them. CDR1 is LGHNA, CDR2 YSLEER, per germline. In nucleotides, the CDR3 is TGCGCCAGCAGCCAAGATTGGGGGGGCTGGCCTGAAGCTTTCTTT. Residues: CASSQDWGGWPEAFF.

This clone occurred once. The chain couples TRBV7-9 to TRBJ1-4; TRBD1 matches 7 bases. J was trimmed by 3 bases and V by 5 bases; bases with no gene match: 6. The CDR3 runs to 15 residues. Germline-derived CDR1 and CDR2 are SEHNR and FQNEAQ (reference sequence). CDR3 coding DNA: TGTGCCAGCAGCCCCGGGACAGCTCCTAATGAAAAACTGTTTTTT. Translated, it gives CASSPGTAPNEKLFF.

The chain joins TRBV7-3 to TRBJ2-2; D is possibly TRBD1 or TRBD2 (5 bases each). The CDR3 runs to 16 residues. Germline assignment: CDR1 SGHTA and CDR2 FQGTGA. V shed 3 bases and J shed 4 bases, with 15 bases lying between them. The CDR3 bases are TGTGCCAGCAGCTTGAGGGAACAGAGGGGCACCGGGGAGCTGTTTTTT. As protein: CASSLREQRGTGELFF.

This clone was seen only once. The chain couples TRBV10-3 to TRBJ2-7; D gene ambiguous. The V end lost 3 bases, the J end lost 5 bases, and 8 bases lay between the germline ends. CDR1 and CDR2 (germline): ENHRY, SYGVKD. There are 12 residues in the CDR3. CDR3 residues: CAISDRMDEQYF. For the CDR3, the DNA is TGTGCCATCAGTGACCGGATGGACGAGCAGTACTTC.

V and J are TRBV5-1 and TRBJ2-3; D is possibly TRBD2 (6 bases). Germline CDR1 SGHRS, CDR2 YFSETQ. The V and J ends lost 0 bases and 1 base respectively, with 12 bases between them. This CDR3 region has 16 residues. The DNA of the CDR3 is TGCGCCAGCAGCTTGGGGGCTAGCGAGGGCACAGATACGCAGTATTTT. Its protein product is CASSLGASEGTDTQYF. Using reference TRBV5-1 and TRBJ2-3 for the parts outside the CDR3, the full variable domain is KAGVTQTPRYLIKTRGQQVTLSCSPISGHRSVSWYQQTPGQGLQFLFEYFSETQRNKGNFPGRFSGRQFSNSRSEMNVSTLELGDSALYLCASSLGASEGTDTQYFGPGTRLTVL.

The CDR3 sequence is CASSSPPGGEQYF. CDR3 sequence (DNA): TGTGCCAGCAGCTCCCCCCCGGGGGGTGAGCAGTACTTC. The rearrangement uses TRBV11-1 and TRBJ2-7, with 7 bases identical to TRBD2. The CDR3 length is 13 residues. V trimming: 4 bases; J trimming: 7 bases; junction bases outside the gene matches: 7. Germline lookup yields CDR1 SGHAT and CDR2 FQDESV (reference sequence).

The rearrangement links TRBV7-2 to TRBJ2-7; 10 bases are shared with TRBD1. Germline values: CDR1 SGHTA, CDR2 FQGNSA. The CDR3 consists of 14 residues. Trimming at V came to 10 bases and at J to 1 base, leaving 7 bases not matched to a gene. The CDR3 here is CATSRDRGSYEQYF. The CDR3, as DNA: TGTGCCACCTCACGGGACAGGGGTTCCTACGAGCAGTACTTC.

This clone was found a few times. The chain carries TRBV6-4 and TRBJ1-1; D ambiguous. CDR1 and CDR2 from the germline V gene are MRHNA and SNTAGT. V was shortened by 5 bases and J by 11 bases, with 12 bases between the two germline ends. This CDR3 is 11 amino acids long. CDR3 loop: CASSYPPQAFF. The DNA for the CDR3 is TGTGCCAGCAGTTACCCCCCACAGGCTTTCTTT.

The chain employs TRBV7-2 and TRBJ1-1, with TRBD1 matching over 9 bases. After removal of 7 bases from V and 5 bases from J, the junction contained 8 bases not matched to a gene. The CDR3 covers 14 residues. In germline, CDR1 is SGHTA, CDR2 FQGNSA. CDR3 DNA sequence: TGTGCCAGCATCCTACAGGGGGCGGTTACTGAAGCTTTCTTT. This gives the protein CASILQGAVTEAFF.

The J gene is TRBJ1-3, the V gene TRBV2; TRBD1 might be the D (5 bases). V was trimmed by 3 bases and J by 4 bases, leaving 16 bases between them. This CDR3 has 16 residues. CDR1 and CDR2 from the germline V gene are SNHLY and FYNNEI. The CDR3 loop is CASSEGGVSGGNTIYF. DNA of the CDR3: TGTGCCAGCAGTGAGGGGGGGGTTTCGGGCGGAAACACCATATATTTT.